A selection of T cell receptor beta chains follows, all from one sample in a study of human T cells and chemical hapten exposure. TCRdb reprocessed the RACE reads via MiXCR and lists one record per CDR3 protein. Among 140,000 or so distinct CDR3 sequences listed, around 11% were seen once. The source material was whole blood, sampled in connection with sensitization to the hapten diphenylcyclopropenone (DPC). The receptors come from a woman between 45 and 65 years old with alopecia areata. Some clones in this sample may be carry-over from other donors' samples. Each CDR3 is given with its conserved first and last residue. D genes are given only for firm matches. Clone size is given for some rows only: seen once, a few or many times, or a class if the clone is expanded.

v_gene	j_gene	d_gene	abundance	CDR3aa	CDR3nt
TRBV5-1	TRBJ2-3	.	many	CASSLGPGKTDTQYF	TGCGCCAGCAGCTTGGGCCCAGGGAAGACAGATACGCAGTATTTT
TRBV5-1	TRBJ2-5	TRBD2	many	CASSPSGTHETQYF	TGCGCCAGCAGCCCGAGCGGGACGCACGAGACCCAGTACTTC
TRBV9	TRBJ1-2	.	.	CASSVAPLVGGEGYTF	TGTGCCAGCAGCGTAGCCCCACTTGTCGGCGGAGAAGGCTACACCTTC
TRBV11-3	TRBJ2-3	TRBD1	few	CASSKKQGYADTQYF	TGTGCCAGCAGCAAGAAACAGGGGTATGCAGATACGCAGTATTTT
TRBV7-6	TRBJ2-7	.	.	CASTRGPDSSYEQYF	TGTGCCAGCACCCGAGGTCCGGACAGCTCCTACGAGCAGTACTTC
TRBV5-4	TRBJ2-5	TRBD1	.	CASSQGANSVDTQYF	TGTGCCAGCAGCCAGGGGGCTAATAGTGTGGACACCCAGTACTTC
TRBV10-3	TRBJ2-2	TRBD2	many	CAISETSGNTGELFF	TGTGCCATCAGTGAGACTAGCGGGAACACCGGGGAGCTGTTTTTT
TRBV30	TRBJ2-3	TRBD2	.	CAWRRSGVGGDTQYF	TGTGCCTGGAGGCGAAGCGGGGTAGGAGGGGATACGCAGTATTTT
TRBV7-2	TRBJ2-7	.	few	CASSPTTRGGVEQYF	TGTGCCAGCAGCCCCACGACTAGAGGGGGGGTCGAGCAGTACTTC
TRBV14	TRBJ2-7	.	few	CASSPQGGVYEQYF	TGTGCCAGCAGCCCCCAGGGGGGGGTCTACGAGCAGTACTTC
TRBV12-3/TRBV12-4	TRBJ1-2	TRBD1	.	CASSSGTGGYYGYTF	TGTGCCAGCAGTTCTGGGACAGGGGGCTACTATGGCTACACCTTC
TRBV7-2	TRBJ2-7	TRBD2	.	CASSPGLAGFYEQYF	TGTGCCAGCAGCCCTGGACTAGCGGGATTCTACGAGCAGTACTTC
TRBV7-3	TRBJ2-7	.	many	CASSPQGGTYYEQYF	TGTGCCAGCAGCCCCCAGGGCGGGACTTACTACGAGCAGTACTTC
TRBV6-1	TRBJ2-4	TRBD2	.	CASSDRIRARLAGLAKNIQYF	TGTGCCAGCAGTGATCGGATCAGGGCAAGACTAGCGGGATTAGCCAAAAACATTCAGTACTTC
TRBV28	TRBJ2-5	TRBD1	.	CASSLVTGGVETQYF	TGTGCCAGCAGTTTGGTGACAGGGGGCGTGGAGACCCAGTACTTC
TRBV24-1	TRBJ2-5	TRBD2	few	CATSGLAETQYF	TGTGCCACCTCGGGACTAGCGGAGACCCAGTACTTC
TRBV9	TRBJ1-6	.	few	CASSVLEDSPLHF	TGTGCCAGCAGCGTATTGGAGGACTCACCCCTCCACTTT
TRBV19	TRBJ2-7	.	.	CASSRMGSAYEQYF	TGTGCCAGTAGTCGCATGGGCAGCGCCTACGAGCAGTACTTC
TRBV7-8	TRBJ1-2	TRBD1	.	CASSPTTGSYGYTF	TGTGCCAGCAGCCCGACGACAGGGTCATATGGCTACACCTTC
TRBV4-1	TRBJ1-1	.	.	CASSQDRGSSLFTEAFF	TGCGCCAGCAGCCAAGATCGGGGTTCATCCTTATTCACTGAAGCTTTCTTT
TRBV20-1	TRBJ1-2	.	.	CSARQGNYGYTF	TGCAGTGCTAGGCAGGGTAACTATGGCTACACCTTC
TRBV6-5	TRBJ1-1	.	.	CASSYRAEAFF	TGTGCCAGCAGTTACAGGGCCGAAGCTTTCTTT
TRBV7-2	TRBJ2-7	.	few	CASSLALDGYYEQYF	TGTGCCAGCAGCTTAGCGCTCGACGGTTACTACGAGCAGTACTTC
TRBV2	TRBJ2-2	TRBD2	many	CASRRTSGITGELFF	TGTGCCAGCAGGCGGACTAGCGGGATAACCGGGGAGCTGTTTTTT
TRBV3-1	TRBJ1-2	TRBD1	few	CASSQVGTGQGYTF	TGTGCCAGCAGCCAAGTCGGGACAGGGCAGGGCTACACCTTC
TRBV28	TRBJ1-2	TRBD1	few	CASRDRQGAMGGYTF	TGTGCCAGCAGGGATCGACAGGGGGCGATGGGTGGCTACACCTTC
TRBV6-5	TRBJ1-4	TRBD1	.	CASRMTGNEKLFF	TGTGCCAGTCGCATGACAGGGAATGAAAAACTGTTTTTT
TRBV20-1	TRBJ2-1	.	.	CSARGTGTPYNEQFF	TGCAGTGCGCGTGGAACCGGGACCCCTTACAATGAGCAGTTCTTC
TRBV2	TRBJ2-2	TRBD2	many	CASRIAGANTGELFF	TGTGCCAGCAGAATAGCGGGAGCGAACACCGGGGAGCTGTTTTTT
TRBV5-5	TRBJ2-1	.	.	CASSWRGLPYNEQFF	TGTGCCAGCAGCTGGCGGGGGCTCCCCTACAATGAGCAGTTCTTC
TRBV27	TRBJ2-1	.	many	CASSFLGDSRNEQFF	TGTGCCAGCAGTTTCTTGGGGGATAGCAGGAATGAGCAGTTCTTC
TRBV19	TRBJ2-5	.	few	CASSRTDEETQYF	TGTGCCAGTAGTAGGACAGACGAAGAGACCCAGTACTTC
TRBV6-2/TRBV6-3	TRBJ2-1	.	few	CASSYSGPVGVYNEQFF	TGTGCCAGCAGTTATTCCGGACCCGTAGGGGTCTACAATGAGCAGTTCTTC
TRBV19	TRBJ2-1	TRBD2	.	CASRDSGASYNEQFF	TGTGCCAGTAGAGACAGCGGGGCCTCCTACAATGAGCAGTTCTTC
TRBV27	TRBJ2-7	TRBD1	few	CASSVRQGIIYEQYF	TGTGCCAGCAGTGTCCGACAGGGGATTATCTACGAGCAGTACTTC
TRBV12-3/TRBV12-4	TRBJ1-1	.	few	CASSLAGTGDTEAFF	TGTGCCAGCAGTTTAGCTGGCACCGGGGACACTGAAGCTTTCTTT
TRBV5-1	TRBJ2-2	TRBD1	few	CASRPPTGQGSTGELFF	TGCGCCAGCAGACCTCCTACCGGACAGGGCTCGACCGGGGAGCTGTTTTTT
TRBV7-3	TRBJ2-5	TRBD2	.	CASSFKAGSQETQYF	TGTGCCAGCAGCTTCAAAGCGGGGAGCCAAGAGACCCAGTACTTC
TRBV6-6	TRBJ2-1	TRBD2	few	CASSYVSGLLYNEQFF	TGTGCCAGCAGTTACGTCTCGGGACTACTCTACAATGAGCAGTTCTTC
TRBV3-1	TRBJ2-3	TRBD1	.	CASSQAGQGITDTQYF	TGTGCCAGCAGCCAAGCGGGACAGGGGATCACAGATACGCAGTATTTT
TRBV28	TRBJ2-5	TRBD2	.	CASSGVGAGVKETQYF	TGTGCCAGCAGCGGGGTTGGAGCGGGAGTGAAAGAGACCCAGTACTTC
TRBV20-1	TRBJ2-5	TRBD1	.	CRVPGQLQETQYF	TGCAGAGTGCCGGGACAGCTACAAGAGACCCAGTACTTC
TRBV11-3	TRBJ2-1	.	.	CASSPGTVSRGQFF	TGTGCCAGCAGCCCCGGGACCGTCTCGAGAGGGCAGTTCTTC
TRBV6-5	TRBJ2-4	.	few	CASSSQHLKNIQYF	TGTGCCAGCAGTTCGCAACACCTCAAAAACATTCAGTACTTC
TRBV5-5	TRBJ2-3	.	many	CASSLLVATDTQYF	TGTGCCAGCAGCTTGCTTGTAGCCACAGATACGCAGTATTTT
TRBV10-3	TRBJ1-3	.	few	CAISELQEAIYF	TGTGCCATCAGTGAGCTACAGGAAGCCATATATTTT
TRBV7-6	TRBJ2-2	TRBD1	.	CASSFDRGWTGELFF	TGTGCCAGCAGCTTTGACAGGGGCTGGACCGGGGAGCTGTTTTTT
TRBV29-1	TRBJ2-7	TRBD1	few	CSVEFPRGRVDEQYF	TGCAGCGTTGAATTCCCCAGGGGGCGCGTCGACGAGCAGTACTTC
TRBV5-1	TRBJ1-2	.	few	CASSLEGQYGYTF	TGCGCCAGCAGCTTGGAAGGACAGTATGGCTACACCTTC
TRBV14	TRBJ2-5	.	many	CASSLKKTQYF	TGTGCCAGCAGCCTAAAGAAAACCCAGTACTTC
TRBV5-1	TRBJ2-3	TRBD2	few	CASSLALAASTDTQYF	TGCGCCAGCAGCTTGGCCCTAGCGGCTAGCACAGATACGCAGTATTTT
TRBV7-2	TRBJ2-3	.	many	CASSEVDTQYF	TGTGCCAGCAGCGAGGTAGATACGCAGTATTTT